What follows are 20 T cell receptor beta chains derived from one specimen sequenced in a study of cytomegalovirus exposure and HLA in healthy donors (dated by TCRdb to 2015 to 2018). The library was produced with the immunoSEQ multiplex PCR assay. For the multiplex PCR, a mixture combining 60 forward primers for TCR Vbeta segments and 13 reverse primers for TCR Jbeta segments was used. Imported from immuneACCESS, the table was reduced by TCRdb to in-frame sequences with V and J called. These copies leave out some clones; in studies compared against another copy, an unresolved V gene accounts for under half, and the cause of the remainder is not known. The sample contains around 150,000 clones, 75% to 80% of them found a single time. The ten biggest clones cover around 1% of the sample. Sequencing input: PBMCs. The receptors derive from a woman in her forties or fifties in good health and CMV-seropositive.

This rearrangement joins TRBV4-1 to TRBJ2-3, with a weak D call TRBD2 (5 bases). This CDR3 comprises 16 residues. Germline V gene data show CDR1 as MGHRA and CDR2 as YSYEKL. The V and J ends lost 1 base and 0 bases respectively, with 11 bases between them. This CDR3 reads CASSQVWTGSTDTQYF. In nucleotides, the CDR3 is TGCGCCAGCAGCCAAGTCTGGACGGGAAGCACAGATACGCAGTATTTT.

On this clone itself: The junction differs from germline at one of its ends, possibly a read error. V and J are TRBV9 and TRBJ1-1; perhaps TRBD1 as D (5 bases). The CDR3 is made up of 14 amino acids. Germline V gives CDR1 SGDLS, CDR2 YYNGEE. The CDR3 DNA is TGTGTCAGCAGCGTAGGAACAGGGAACACTGAAGCTTTCTTT. Residues: CVSSVGTGNTEAFF.

The chain employs TRBV6-5 and TRBJ2-1, with 7 positions matching TRBD1. Germline CDR1 is MNHEY and CDR2 is SVGAGI. The trim removed 5 bases at V and 7 bases at J, leaving 8 bases unmatched. The CDR3 spans 14 residues. The CDR3 DNA reads as TGTGCCAGCAGTCATGGACAGGTACGAAATGAGCAGTTCTTC. This sequence encodes CASSHGQVRNEQFF.

The genes are TRBV6-1 and TRBJ1-5; D gene uncertain. V was cut by 2 bases and J by 1 base, with 6 bases left in between. The length of the CDR3 is 14 residues. The germline V gene encodes CDR1 MNHNS and CDR2 SASEGT. In DNA, the CDR3 is TGTGCCAGCAGTGAAAATGAGAGCAATCAGCCCCAGCATTTT. Encoded protein: CASSENESNQPQHF.

This chain links TRBV10-3 with TRBJ2-7; D remains unclear. The CDR3 contains 14 residues. The V end was cut by 2 bases, the J end by 2 bases, with 10 bases between. The germline CDR1 and CDR2 sequences are ENHRY and SYGVKD. CDR3 amino acids: CAISETSFTYEQYF. The CDR3 DNA reads as TGTGCCATCAGTGAGACTTCTTTCACCTACGAGCAGTACTTC.

CDR3 amino acids: CASSSSGGYNQPQHF. CDR3 nucleotides: TGTGCCAGCAGTAGCTCAGGGGGCTACAATCAGCCCCAGCATTTT. The chain carries TRBV6-6 and TRBJ1-5, with 8 bases lining up with TRBD1. V was clipped by 5 bases and J by 3 bases; unmatched bases: 6. Looked up from germline, CDR1 is MNHNY and CDR2 is SVGAGI (reference sequence). The CDR3 spans 15 residues.

The chain combines TRBV18 with TRBJ2-7; unclear D gene. The CDR3 sequence is 13 residues long. Germline CDR1 KGHSH, CDR2 LQKENI. The V end lost 3 bases, the J end lost 2 bases, and 8 bases lay between the germline ends. CDR3 in amino acids: CASSPSIAYEQYF. The CDR3 coding sequence is TGTGCCAGCTCACCCTCGATAGCCTACGAGCAGTACTTC.

This clone is a singleton in its sample. This chain connects TRBV5-1 to TRBJ2-3, with TRBD2 matching 13 bases. CDR1 is SGHRS and CDR2 is YFSETQ in the germline V gene. CDR3 length equals 15 residues. With V trimmed by 8 bases and J by 0 bases, 3 bases remained unmatched. CDR3 sequence: CASGTSGTSTDTQYF. Written as DNA, the CDR3 is TGCGCCAGTGGGACTAGCGGGACTAGCACAGATACGCAGTATTTT.

This chain uses TRBV11-3 with TRBJ1-5; D remains ambiguous. The CDR3 length is 16 residues. V lost 4 bases and J lost 7, with 20 bases in between. Germline loops: CDR1 SGHNT, CDR2 YENEEA. The CDR3 protein is CASSSTKTPQWQPQHF. The CDR3 DNA is TGTGCCAGCAGCTCCACAAAAACCCCGCAATGGCAGCCCCAGCATTTT.

This clone has only a few counts. The CDR3 DNA reads as TGTGCCAGCGGGATCCGACAGGGAAGAAATGAAAAACTGTTTTTT. Translation gives CASGIRQGRNEKLFF. This chain links TRBV2 with TRBJ1-4, with 7 positions matching TRBD1. CDR1 and CDR2 from the germline V gene are SNHLY and FYNNEI. V lost 8 bases, J lost 5 bases, and 11 bases stayed unmatched. This CDR3 is 15 amino acids long.

The chain recombines TRBV6-5 with TRBJ2-7; the D gene is possibly TRBD1 (7 bases). The CDR3 has 13 amino acids. Trimming removed 6 bases from V and 2 bases from J, with 11 bases in between. Germline-derived CDR1 and CDR2 are MNHEY and SVGAGI. The CDR3 DNA reads TGTGCCAGCAGCCAGGGGGGCCCCTACGAGCAGTACTTC. Its protein is CASSQGGPYEQYF.

J is TRBJ1-1 and V is TRBV7-2; the D gene is possibly TRBD1 (5 bases). The V and J ends lost 5 bases and 5 bases respectively, with 15 bases between them. The CDR3 length is 14 residues. Germline values: CDR1 SGHTA, CDR2 FQGNSA. Here the CDR3 reads CASSPPGGRTEAFF. The CDR3 bases are TGTGCCAGCAGCCCACCCGGGGGGAGGACTGAAGCTTTCTTT.

In its sample, this clone was seen once. The chain carries TRBV20-1 and TRBJ1-1; TRBD1 might be the D (5 bases). Germline V CDR1 and CDR2: DFQATT, SNEGSKA (reference sequence). The ends were cut back, 8 bases at V and 3 bases at J, with 10 bases in the middle. The CDR3 has 11 amino acids. CDR3 amino acids: CSCRVDTEAFF. CDR3 DNA: TGCAGTTGCAGGGTCGACACTGAAGCTTTCTTT.

V gene TRBV4-3 combines with J gene TRBJ2-3; 10 bases match TRBD1. The ends lost 3 bases at V and 2 bases at J; junction bases unmatched: 11. This CDR3 is built from 18 residues. Germline lookup yields CDR1 LGHNA and CDR2 YSLEER. The CDR3 DNA reads as TGCGCCAGCAGCCAGTCACCGGGACAGGGGACTTCCACAGATACGCAGTATTTT. This codes for CASSQSPGQGTSTDTQYF.

The rearrangement links TRBV4-3 to TRBJ2-2, with D unclear. The CDR3 totals 16 residues. Trimming took off 1 base at V and 0 bases at J, with 9 bases between the two ends. Per germline, CDR1 LGHNA and CDR2 YSLEER. CDR3 nucleotide sequence: TGCGCCAGCAGCCAAGTGGCCTCCCCGAACACCGGGGAGCTGTTTTTT. It translates to CASSQVASPNTGELFF.

This chain connects TRBV25-1 to TRBJ2-2; 10 nucleotides agree with TRBD1. V gave up 6 bases and J gave up 4 bases; unmatched junction bases: 8. Looked up from germline, CDR1 is MGHDK and CDR2 is SYGVNS. This CDR3 contains 16 residues. CDR3 amino acids: CASRETGTGATGELFF. The CDR3, as DNA: TGTGCCAGCAGGGAAACCGGGACAGGGGCCACCGGGGAGCTGTTTTTT.

The rearrangement uses TRBV7-9 and TRBJ2-1; no definite D call. The length of the CDR3 is 14 residues. Trimming removed 6 bases from V and 2 bases from J, with 11 bases in between. Germline V lookup: CDR1 SEHNR, CDR2 FQNEAQ (reference sequence). In DNA form, the CDR3 reads TGTGCCAGCAGTAAAGAGGCGACCTACAATGAGCAGTTCTTC. Translated, it gives CASSKEATYNEQFF. The whole variable domain, remainder taken from reference TRBV7-9 and TRBJ2-1, is DTGVSQNPRHKITKRGQNVTFRCDPISEHNRLYWYRQTLGQGPEFLTYFQNEAQLEKSRLLSDRFSAERPKGSFSTLEIQRTEQGDSAMYLCASSKEATYNEQFFGPGTRLTVL.

This rearrangement joins TRBV20-1 to TRBJ2-3; no firm D call. CDR3 size: 11 residues. From germline, CDR1 is DFQATT and CDR2 SNEGSKA (reference sequence). The V gene lost 4 bases and the J gene lost 5 bases, with 7 bases spanning the gap. This CDR3 is CSATARDTQYF. The CDR3 DNA follows: TGCAGTGCTACCGCTAGAGATACGCAGTATTTT.

CDR3 loop: CASRPGQGAYEQYF. Written as DNA, the CDR3 is TGTGCCAGCAGACCGGGACAGGGGGCGTACGAGCAGTACTTC. V gene TRBV2 combines with J gene TRBJ2-7; 12 bases map to TRBD1. The CDR3 totals 14 residues. V lost 6 bases to trimming and J lost 4 bases; unmatched junction nucleotides: 4. The germline gives CDR1 SNHLY, CDR2 FYNNEI. Filled out from reference TRBV2 and TRBJ2-7, the complete variable domain reads EPEVTQTPSHQVTQMGQEVILRCVPISNHLYFYWYRQILGQKVEFLVSFYNNEISEKSEIFDDQFSVERPDGSNFTLKIRSTKLEDSAMYFCASRPGQGAYEQYFGPGTRLTVT.

This clone occurred a few times. The gene calls are TRBV11-2 and TRBJ1-2; 7 bases align to TRBD1. This CDR3 is built from 13 residues. Unmatched junction bases numbered 3, after V lost 3 bases and J lost 5 bases. Per germline, CDR1 SGHAT and CDR2 FQNNGV. CDR3 sequence: CASSFGQAYGYTF. The CDR3 bases are TGTGCCAGCAGCTTCGGACAGGCATATGGCTACACCTTC.